Listed here is a single T cell receptor beta chain. Per sorted-subset replicate PCR, input was around 200 ng DNA, representing around 28,000 T cell genomes. Method: immunoSEQ multiplex PCR; TCRdb's copy keeps in-frame clones and lacks some. Of about 2 million clones listed, approximately 95% are singletons. CDR3 length equals 13 residues. V lost 5 bases, J lost 5 bases, and 13 bases lay in between. These data come from a study of shared clonotypes between healthy human individuals. Study information: Per-donor plates numbered three CD4 naive, three CD4 memory, two CD8 naive and one CD8 memory.

As defined, naive CD8 cells were CD45RO-negative and positively selected for CCR7, with terminally differentiated effector memory CD45RA+ cells excluded. All of the donors resided in Nashville, Tennessee, and each was a Caucasian adult. The source of this sequence is a man aged 18 to 29 in good health. The rearrangement joins TRBV23-1 to TRBJ2-7; no firm D call. TRBV23-1 is marked as an open reading frame, function uncertain. Material for sequencing was naive CD8+ T cells sorted from blood. The CDR3 DNA is TGCGCCAGCAGTTTTTCCCCCCGACACGAGCAGTACTTC. It encodes CASSFSPRHEQYF.